The 6 T cell receptor beta chains below come from one sample, sequenced in a study of regulatory T cells in long-lasting Graves disease. Arm-PCR of CDR3 regions and iRepertoire HTBI primers were used to build TCR beta libraries. TCRdb itself ran the multiplex PCR reads through MiXCR, one entry per CDR3 protein. This table holds about 530,000 distinct CDR3 sequences, about 15% found once. The time point denotes: newly diagnosed GD, antithyroid drugs for less than 3 months. PBMC-extracted RNA yielded the TCR library. This same sample was also taken into another study, of T cells in Graves' hyperthyroidism and ophthalmopathy.

Sequenced material: peripheral blood mononuclear cells (PBMCs), taken at new diagnosis, from a patient treated with antithyroid drugs. The receptors come from a woman aged 35-65 years with Graves disease.

This clonotype was detected ten times or more. The V gene is TRBV3-1, the J gene TRBJ2-7; a weak D match, TRBD2 (5 bases). Germline CDR1 reads LGHDT; CDR2 reads YNNKEL (reference sequence). The V gene lost 0 bases and the J gene lost 4 bases, with 13 bases spanning the gap. This CDR3 comprises 15 residues. CDR3 in DNA: TGTGCCAGCAGCCAAGATCCTCCCGGCGGGTACGAGCAGTACTTC. Its protein is CASSQDPPGGYEQYF.

This clonotype was counted many times. The J gene is TRBJ1-1, the V gene TRBV5-1, with 8 bases aligning to TRBD1. Germline V CDR1 and CDR2: SGHRS, YFSETQ. This CDR3 region has 15 residues. Germline trimming cut 4 bases from V and 7 bases from J; bases unmatched to any gene: 12. The CDR3 reads CASSPRRTGTGEAFF. The CDR3 DNA reads as TGCGCCAGCAGCCCACGTCGGACAGGGACCGGTGAAGCTTTCTTT.

This clonotype has at least ten counts. V is TRBV3-1 and J is TRBJ1-2; 8 nucleotides match TRBD1. Germline CDR1 LGHDT, CDR2 YNNKEL (reference sequence). V lost 4 bases and J lost 7; bases outside the gene matches: 20. CDR3 length: 18 residues. CDR3 nucleotide sequence: TGTGCCAGCAGCCGCGCCCCTGGAGCAGGACAGGGAAAGGTTGGCTACACCTTC. Its translation is CASSRAPGAGQGKVGYTF.

The V and J genes are TRBV5-1 and TRBJ2-1, with D unclear. The CDR3 sequence is 14 residues long. Germline CDR1 and CDR2: SGHRS and YFSETQ. Trimming took off 2 bases at V and 4 bases at J, with 10 bases between the two ends. DNA for the CDR3: TGCGCCAGCAGCTTCGTCCAGGCTTACAATGAGCAGTTCTTC. Translation: CASSFVQAYNEQFF.

This clonotype was seen only a few times. This chain links TRBV19 with TRBJ1-4, with 9 bases fitting TRBD1. The V segment lost 6 bases and the J segment 8 bases; nucleotides outside the gene matches: 7. Per the germline V gene, CDR1 is LNHDA and CDR2 is SQIVND (reference sequence). This CDR3 spans 14 amino acids. The CDR3 sequence: CASSPQGAGEKLFF. As DNA, the CDR3 is TGTGCCAGTAGCCCACAGGGGGCGGGGGAAAAACTGTTTTTT.

As concerns this clonotype: A read error is likely here: a far larger clone is one base away. The chain carries TRBV6-5 and TRBJ2-1; D gene uncertain. The end of the DNA fits TRBJ2-5 better, so the J call may be wrong. The CDR3 spans 15 residues. Germline V gene sequence: CDR1 MNHEY, CDR2 SVGAGI. In DNA form, the CDR3 reads TGTGCCAGCAGTTTCCTGCGGTCCCACCAAGAGACCCAGTACTTC. Protein: CASSFLRSHQETQYF.